Listed below are T cell receptor beta chains from one sample, sequenced in a study of OX40 agonist ivuxolimab in advanced cancers. Using immunoSEQ multiplex PCR, the repertoire was profiled, and TCRdb retains in-frame clones only, with some absent. The sample yields about 71,000 clones, approximately 80% seen once. Material: CD4+ or CD8+ T cells sorted from blood, obtained in a trial of the OX40 agonist ivuxolimab. The receptors stem from an adult with an advanced solid tumor such as melanoma, head and neck, liver or kidney cancer. CDR3s include the opening cysteine and the closing phenylalanine or tryptophan. The order of the fields is J gene, clone size, V gene, D gene, CDR3 DNA, CDR3 protein. The D gene is left open where the match is weak. Expanded clones get a size class; other rows say once, few or many, or leave the size out.

>TRBJ1-5|-|TRBV5-6|-
TGTGCCAGCAGCTTGCAAGCATATAGCAATCAGCCCCAGCATTTT
CASSLQAYSNQPQHF
>TRBJ1-1|few|TRBV19|-
TGTGCCAGTAGTATGCAGGGTAGGACTGAAGCTTTCTTT
CASSMQGRTEAFF
>TRBJ1-2|once|TRBV6-1|-
TGTGCCAGCACTCCAACGACAGGAGCTAACTATGGCTACACCTTC
CASTPTTGANYGYTF
>TRBJ2-7|-|TRBV5-8|TRBD1
TGTGCCAGCAGCTTGGCTGGGACAGGGGCCTACGAGCAGTACTTC
CASSLAGTGAYEQYF
>TRBJ2-1|-|TRBV6-6|-
TGTGCCAGCAGTTACTCGATCCCTTTTACAGGGGAGCAGTTCTTC
CASSYSIPFTGEQFF
>TRBJ2-2|-|TRBV11-2|TRBD2
TGTGCCAGCAGCTCCGGACTAGCGGGGGGGTCCGGGGAGCTGTTTTTT
CASSSGLAGGSGELFF
>TRBJ1-4|once|TRBV7-6|-
TGTGCCAGCAGCCCAAGACCTTCCGCGGCAACTAATGAAAAACTGTTTTTT
CASSPRPSAATNEKLFF
>TRBJ1-1|-|TRBV5-1|-
TGCGCCAGCAGCTTGGGGCAGGGCGGAGATGAAGCTTTCTTT
CASSLGQGGDEAFF
>TRBJ1-6|-|TRBV27|-
TGTGCCAGCAGTCCCCATTCGTCGGGTTATAATTCACCCCTCCACTTT
CASSPHSSGYNSPLHF
>TRBJ2-6|once|TRBV6-6|-
TGTGCCAGCAGTCCAAACCTGTCTGGGGCCAACGTCCTGACTTTC
CASSPNLSGANVLTF
>TRBJ1-1|few|TRBV7-2|TRBD1
TGTGCCAGCAGCCCCTGGACAGGGAACACTGAAGCTTTCTTT
CASSPWTGNTEAFF
>TRBJ2-2|-|TRBV6-5|TRBD1
TGTGCCAGCAGTGCCAACAGGGGGCCCGGGGAGCTGTTTTTT
CASSANRGPGELFF
>TRBJ1-2|-|TRBV18|TRBD1
TGTGCCAGCTCACCATTACAGGGGATCGAGGATGGCTACACCTTC
CASSPLQGIEDGYTF
>TRBJ2-7|-|TRBV19|TRBD2
TGTGCCAGTTCGAGCGGGACTTACTCCTACGAGCAGTACTTC
CASSSGTYSYEQYF
>TRBJ2-7|-|TRBV5-1|-
TGCGCCAGCAGCTGGGGACCCGTTGATTACGAGCAGTACTTC
CASSWGPVDYEQYF
>TRBJ1-1|-|TRBV6-5|-
TGTGCCAGCAGTTACTCGCGCGGGGGGCCCTTAGGGGCTTTCTTT
CASSYSRGGPLGAFF
>TRBJ2-5|-|TRBV5-1|TRBD2
TGCGCCAGCAGCTTGGCAGCGGGGCGGGAGACCCAGTACTTC
CASSLAAGRETQYF
>TRBJ1-3|-|TRBV28|-
TGTGCCAGCATGGGAGAACGGTCTGGAAACACCATATATTTT
CASMGERSGNTIYF
>TRBJ1-2|once|TRBV7-9|-
TGTGCCAGCAGCTCAATGTCGGCTCTCGGAAACTATGGCTACACCTTC
CASSSMSALGNYGYTF
>TRBJ2-5|once|TRBV2|-
TGTGCCAGTGAGTTAGTAGGACGGACCCTTCAAGAGACCCAGTACTTC
CASELVGRTLQETQYF
>TRBJ1-4|-|TRBV27|TRBD1
TGTGCCAGCAGTTTATGGGACAGGGGAACTGGGTGGCCCAAAAAACTGTTTTTT
CASSLWDRGTGWPKKLFF
>TRBJ1-6|-|TRBV19|-
TGTGCCAGCCGAAGGGTAAATTCACCCCTCCACTTT
CASRRVNSPLHF
>TRBJ1-2|-|TRBV6-6|TRBD1
TGTGCCAGCAGTTACCGAGGGGACAGGATGTATGGCTACACCTTC
CASSYRGDRMYGYTF
>TRBJ2-2|-|TRBV28|-
TGTGCCAGCAGTTTATCGTATAGGGTCCGGGGCGGGGAGCTGTTTTTT
CASSLSYRVRGGELFF
>TRBJ1-1|-|TRBV6-6|-
TGTGCCAGCATTACAGGGTGGGACACTGAAGCTTTCTTT
CASITGWDTEAFF
>TRBJ2-7|-|TRBV9|-
TGTGCCAGCAGCTTGGACAGTTCCCCAACCTACGAGCAGTACTTC
CASSLDSSPTYEQYF
>TRBJ2-1|-|TRBV6-5|-
TGTGCCAGCAGTTACCCCCGACATGTCCTGGACGATGAGCAGTTCTTC
CASSYPRHVLDDEQFF
>TRBJ1-5|-|TRBV28|-
TGTGCCAGCAGTTCCCAGGGTCAGCCCCAGCATTTT
CASSSQGQPQHF
>TRBJ1-5|-|TRBV6-6|TRBD1
TGTGCCAGCAGTTACGAGGGACAGGGCTCTAATCAGCCCCAGCATTTT
CASSYEGQGSNQPQHF
>TRBJ1-2|-|TRBV5-4|TRBD1
TGTGCCAGCAGCGGAGGGGGCAACGTTAACTATGGCTACACCTTC
CASSGGGNVNYGYTF
>TRBJ1-2|medium-sized|TRBV4-1|-
TGCGCCAGCAGCCAAGCGGGCTCCCCGAGAGGCTACACCTTC
CASSQAGSPRGYTF
>TRBJ2-5|-|TRBV2|-
TGTGCCAGCAGTGAAGGTTTGGCTAGACAAGAGACCCAGTACTTC
CASSEGLARQETQYF
>TRBJ1-1|-|TRBV6-5|-
TGTGCCAGCAGTTATGAGGGGGGGTTCGGCACTGAAGCTTTCTTT
CASSYEGGFGTEAFF
>TRBJ2-7|-|TRBV18|-
TGTGCCAGCTCACCTCGAGTAGTCACTTTCTACGAGCAGTACTTC
CASSPRVVTFYEQYF
>TRBJ2-6|few|TRBV29-1|-
TGCAGCGTTGAACCCTCTGGGGCCAACGTCCTGACTTTC
CSVEPSGANVLTF
>TRBJ2-7|few|TRBV30|TRBD2
TGTGCCTGGAGGACGGGACTAGCGGGGGCCTACGAGCAGTACTTC
CAWRTGLAGAYEQYF
>TRBJ1-4|-|TRBV6-4|-
TGTGCCAGCAGTAGAGAAGCGGGTGAAAAACTGTTTTTT
CASSREAGEKLFF
>TRBJ1-6|once|TRBV18|-
TGTGCCAGCTCACCCACGGGACCCGGGGCCGGGTATTCACCCCTCCACTTT
CASSPTGPGAGYSPLHF
>TRBJ1-4|-|TRBV4-1|-
TGCGCCAGCAGCCGACCGGGACTTCTAAGTAGAAAACTGTTTTTT
CASSRPGLLSRKLFF
>TRBJ1-5|-|TRBV6-1|-
TGTGCCAGCACCGCGCGGCATGATCAGCCCCAGCATTTT
CASTARHDQPQHF
>TRBJ2-1|-|TRBV11-3|-
TGTGCCAGCAGCATCGGAAGCATGAATGAGCAGTTCTTC
CASSIGSMNEQFF
>TRBJ2-7|-|TRBV9|TRBD1
TGTGCCAGCAGCGTGGGACAGAATTACTACGAGCAGTACTTC
CASSVGQNYYEQYF
>TRBJ1-1|-|TRBV5-4|-
TGTGCCAGCAGCAGGATGGGGGCGCCTGAAGCTTTCTTT
CASSRMGAPEAFF
>TRBJ2-1|-|TRBV11-3|TRBD1
TGTGCCAGCAGCCACCGGACAGGCTACAATGAGCAGTTCTTC
CASSHRTGYNEQFF
>TRBJ2-2|-|TRBV28|-
TGTGCCAGCAGTTTACCCCTTCCCGGGGAGCTGTTTTTT
CASSLPLPGELFF
>TRBJ1-1|-|TRBV5-8|-
TGTGCCAGCAGCCTCGGGGTAGGCACTGAAGCTTTCTTT
CASSLGVGTEAFF
>TRBJ1-5|few|TRBV2|-
TGTGCCAGCAGGGTACTTTATCAGCCCCAGCATTTT
CASRVLYQPQHF
>TRBJ1-2|-|TRBV19|TRBD1
TGTGCCAGTAGCCGAGACAGGGTGGTTGGCTACACCTTC
CASSRDRVVGYTF
>TRBJ1-2|-|TRBV28|-
TGTGCCAGCAGAGAAACCACAGGGAGGTTCGTCTATGGCTACACCTTC
CASRETTGRFVYGYTF
>TRBJ1-1|-|TRBV5-1|-
TGCGCCAGCAGCTTGGTCGCCGGCACTGAAGCTTTCTTT
CASSLVAGTEAFF